This record covers a single T cell receptor (beta chain). A much larger clone differs by one base, so this may be a read error. The entry originates in a study of blood T cells in healthy people across ages. J lost 4 bases, V lost 6 bases, and 9 bases had no gene match. Germline V gene sequence: CDR1 SQVTM, CDR2 ANQGSEA. This CDR3 region has 14 residues. A second PCR of roughly 7 to 11 cycles used a sample-barcoded 5' primer and a J-beta primer mix. Each cDNA was tagged by a template-switch adaptor containing 12 random nucleotides. MiXCR was run by TCRdb on the 5' RACE reads, yielding one entry per CDR3 protein. The sample carries some 1.5 million distinct CDR3 sequences, about 28% recorded once.

Source material: blood. The chain joins TRBV29-1 to TRBJ1-1, with TRBD1 identical over 9 bases. The sequence was collected from a young woman in good health. CDR3 protein: CSVKASTGGTEAFF. As DNA, the CDR3 is TGCAGCGTCAAGGCTTCGACAGGGGGCACTGAAGCTTTCTTT. The full variable domain, in which reference TRBV29-1 and TRBJ1-1 provide the parts outside the CDR3, is SAVISQKPSRDICQRGTSLTIQCQVDSQVTMMFWYRQQPGQSLTLIATANQGSEATYESGFVIDKFPISRPNLTFSTLTVSNMSPEDSSIYLCSVKASTGGTEAFFGQGTRLTVV.